The 24 T cell receptor beta chains below come from one sample, sequenced in a study of T cell responses to AZD1222 COVID-19 vaccine. Repertoires were generated with immunoSEQ multiplex PCR, while TCRdb's copy carries only in-frame clones and drops some. The sample gives roughly 150,000 clones, almost 95% of which show up once; about 2.3% is in the top ten. Sequencing used peripheral blood, obtained on day 0 of AZD1222 vaccination. These receptors were obtained from an adult in good health.

The chain joins TRBV6-5 to TRBJ2-3; D not resolved. The CDR3 sequence is 12 residues long. The germline V gene encodes CDR1 MNHEY and CDR2 SVGAGI. The ends were cut back, 6 bases at V and 0 bases at J, with 4 bases in the middle. The CDR3 here is CASRRSTDTQYF. The CDR3 nucleotides are TGTGCCAGCAGAAGGAGCACAGATACGCAGTATTTT.

The rearrangement uses TRBV19 and TRBJ1-2; 7 nucleotides align to TRBD1. Germline values: CDR1 LNHDA, CDR2 SQIVND (reference sequence). Germline trimming cut 7 bases from V and 0 bases from J; bases unmatched to any gene: 8. The CDR3 contains 15 residues. The CDR3 reads CASKPRDRSNYGYTF. The CDR3 nucleotides are TGTGCCAGTAAACCCCGGGACAGATCTAACTATGGCTACACCTTC.

The rearrangement uses TRBV9 and TRBJ2-1; D unclear. V lost 0 bases, J lost 4 bases, and 2 bases lay in between. CDR3 length: 12 amino acids. CDR1 SGDLS and CDR2 YYNGEE come from the germline V gene. Written as DNA, the CDR3 is TGTGCCAGCAGCGTAGATTACAATGAGCAGTTCTTC. Translated: CASSVDYNEQFF.

This clone has just one count. CDR3 DNA: TGTGCCAGCAGTTTTCCCCGGACAGGGTCTAGCTCCTATAATTCACCCCTCCACTTT. Its translation: CASSFPRTGSSSYNSPLHF. The genes are TRBV28 and TRBJ1-6; 8 bases are a match to TRBD1. There are 19 residues in the CDR3. Germline values: CDR1 MDHEN, CDR2 SYDVKM. V lost 3 bases to trimming and J lost 0 bases; unmatched junction nucleotides: 10.

This chain uses TRBV6-1 with TRBJ1-4; tentative D call: TRBD1 (5 bases). Trimming removed 2 bases from V and 8 bases from J, with 12 bases in between. Germline CDR1 is MNHNS and CDR2 is SASEGT. The CDR3 consists of 14 residues. The CDR3 loop is CASSEPGREEKLFF. For the CDR3, the DNA is TGTGCCAGCAGTGAACCAGGGAGGGAGGAAAAACTGTTTTTT.

This sequence joins TRBV30 and TRBJ1-5, with 9 bases fitting TRBD1. Germline values: CDR1 GTSNPN, CDR2 SVGIG (reference sequence). Trimming at V came to 1 base and at J to 9 bases, leaving 7 bases not matched to a gene. This CDR3 comprises 14 residues. CDR3 region: CAWSDGQGWLPQHF. The CDR3 nucleotides are TGTGCCTGGAGTGATGGACAGGGGTGGCTGCCCCAGCATTTT.

This chain joins TRBV2 and TRBJ2-2; perhaps TRBD2 as D (5 bases). Germline values: CDR1 SNHLY, CDR2 FYNNEI. CDR3 length: 16 amino acids. V was shortened by 8 bases and J by 3 bases, with 19 bases between the two germline ends. The CDR3 DNA reads as TGTGCCAGCGGGATCGAAGCGGAGCGCTACACCGGGGAGCTGTTTTTT. Amino acids: CASGIEAERYTGELFF.

This rearrangement joins TRBV7-9 to TRBJ1-6; 9 nucleotides line up with TRBD1. The germline V gene has CDR1 SEHNR and CDR2 FQNEAQ (reference sequence). The CDR3 contains 14 residues. V lost 4 bases, J lost 7 bases, and 2 bases stayed unmatched. The CDR3 DNA reads TGTGCCAGCAGCTCCGGACAGGGGAATTCACCCCTCCACTTT. It encodes CASSSGQGNSPLHF.

The V and J genes are TRBV25-1 and TRBJ1-2; possibly TRBD1 for D (5 bases). The CDR3 is 13 residues long. Germline values: CDR1 MGHDK, CDR2 SYGVNS. Trimming removed 4 bases from V and 8 bases from J, with 14 bases in between. DNA for the CDR3: TGTGCCAGCAGTGTCGACGGGACGTTGGGCTACACCTTC. Translation gives CASSVDGTLGYTF.

The V and J genes are TRBV10-2 and TRBJ2-1; D might be TRBD2 (6 bases). Germline V gene lookup returns CDR1 WSHSY and CDR2 SAAADI. Trimming shortened V by 3 bases and J by 4 bases, and 16 bases separated the two germline ends. This CDR3 region has 16 residues. Written as DNA, the CDR3 is TGCGCCAGCAGTGACCCCCCGGGACTTCCTTACAATGAGCAGTTCTTC. The encoded protein is CASSDPPGLPYNEQFF.

The V gene is TRBV10-2, the J gene TRBJ2-5; D gene uncertain. This CDR3 has 14 residues. V was clipped by 2 bases and J by 4 bases, with 11 bases between them. CDR1 and CDR2 from the germline V gene are WSHSY and SAAADI. The CDR3 loop is CASSEPQSGETQYF. The CDR3 DNA reads TGCGCCAGCAGTGAGCCCCAGTCGGGAGAGACCCAGTACTTC.

The rearrangement links TRBV10-2 to TRBJ2-5; 8 nucleotides line up with TRBD2. This CDR3 has 15 amino acids. Germline assignment: CDR1 WSHSY and CDR2 SAAADI. V shed 3 bases and J 0 bases; nucleotides not matched to a gene: 3. CDR3 sequence: CASSDVAGYQETQYF. CDR3 DNA: TGCGCCAGCAGTGATGTAGCGGGGTACCAAGAGACCCAGTACTTC.

The chain uses TRBV10-3 and TRBJ1-1; weak D call: TRBD1 (6 bases). Per the germline V gene, CDR1 is ENHRY and CDR2 is SYGVKD. The CDR3 runs to 13 residues. V gave up 7 bases and J gave up 0 bases, with 9 bases separating them. CDR3 amino acids: CAITGQLNTEAFF. Written as DNA, the CDR3 is TGTGCCATCACCGGACAGCTGAACACTGAAGCTTTCTTT.

The gene calls are TRBV7-3 and TRBJ2-2; D is undetermined. The length of the CDR3 is 17 residues. CDR1 and CDR2 from the germline V gene are SGHTA and FQGTGA. Between the trimmed V and J ends, which lost 2 bases and 7 bases, there was a span of 20 bases. The CDR3 DNA sequence: TGTGCCAGCAGCTTAGAACGCTCGACGGGTCTAATCGGGGAGCTGTTTTTT. Translated, it gives CASSLERSTGLIGELFF.

This chain connects TRBV28 to TRBJ1-1; 8 nucleotides agree with TRBD1. This CDR3 has 14 amino acids. The J segment lost 3 bases and the V segment lost 7 bases, leaving 7 bases of the junction unmatched. Germline CDR1 is MDHEN and CDR2 is SYDVKM. The DNA for the CDR3 is TGTGCCAGCACAAGACAGGGGTTTTACACTGAAGCTTTCTTT. Amino acid sequence: CASTRQGFYTEAFF.

The chain uses TRBV7-9 and TRBJ2-2, with D possibly TRBD2 on 6 matching bases. The length of the CDR3 is 15 residues. V gave up 6 bases and J gave up 2 bases, with 13 bases separating them. Germline CDR1 is SEHNR and CDR2 is FQNEAQ (reference sequence). The CDR3 nucleotides read TGTGCCAGCAGTGGAGGCGGGACTAACACCGGGGAGCTGTTTTTT. Protein product: CASSGGGTNTGELFF. The full variable domain, with the rest looked up from reference TRBV7-9 and TRBJ2-2, is DTGVSQNPRHKITKRGQNVTFRCDPISEHNRLYWYRQTLGQGPEFLTYFQNEAQLEKSRLLSDRFSAERPKGSFSTLEIQRTEQGDSAMYLCASSGGGTNTGELFFGEGSRLTVL.

V usage is TRBV2 and J usage is TRBJ2-1, with D tentatively TRBD2 (5 bases). CDR3 size: 13 residues. Between the trimmed V and J ends, which lost 6 bases and 9 bases, there was a span of 15 bases. Germline CDR1 and CDR2: SNHLY and FYNNEI. The CDR3 DNA is TGTGCCAGCAGCAAGGTATCGGGGTTTGAGCAGTTCTTC. This translates into CASSKVSGFEQFF.

The rearrangement joins TRBV6-5 to TRBJ2-7; possible D gene TRBD1, 6 bases. Trimming took off 6 bases at V and 3 bases at J, with 15 bases between the two ends. The CDR3 is made up of 14 amino acids. Germline assignment: CDR1 MNHEY and CDR2 SVGAGI. The CDR3 nucleotides are TGTGCCAGCAGCCGGGACACGGGGATCTACGAGCAGTACTTC. It specifies CASSRDTGIYEQYF.

This clone was recorded once. The J gene is TRBJ1-6, the V gene TRBV5-1, with D possibly being TRBD1 (6 bases). The germline V gene has CDR1 SGHRS and CDR2 YFSETQ. V was shortened by 3 bases and J by 5 bases, with 21 bases between the two germline ends. The CDR3 has 18 amino acids. This CDR3 reads CASSSAGAGGANNSPLHF. As DNA, the CDR3 is TGCGCCAGCAGCTCGGCTGGCGCGGGGGGCGCCAATAATTCACCCCTCCACTTT.

Turning to this clone: This specimen includes other DNA sequences encoding the same CDR3. The genes are TRBV3-1 (or the pseudogene TRBV3-2) and TRBJ1-1; D is ambiguous. CDR1 is LGHDT and CDR2 is YNNKEL in the germline V gene (reference sequence). The V end lost 1 base, the J end lost 8 bases, and 5 bases lay between the germline ends. The CDR3 is made up of 11 amino acids. The CDR3: CASSQVGEAFF. The DNA for the CDR3 is TGTGCCAGCAGCCAAGTTGGAGAAGCTTTCTTT.

V is TRBV5-5 and J is TRBJ2-2; 12 nucleotides line up with TRBD2. With V trimmed by 4 bases and J by 6 bases, 13 bases remained unmatched. The CDR3 loop spans 18 amino acids. From germline, CDR1 is SGHKS and CDR2 YYEKEE (reference sequence). The CDR3: CASSPSGLAGWVAGELFF. CDR3 nucleotide sequence: TGTGCCAGCAGCCCCTCTGGACTAGCGGGGTGGGTCGCCGGGGAGCTGTTTTTT.

The chain is built from TRBV30 and TRBJ1-1; 9 bases are a match to TRBD1. Germline V gene data show CDR1 as GTSNPN and CDR2 as SVGIG (reference sequence). CDR3 length equals 15 residues. J lost 1 base, V lost 0 bases, and 3 bases had no gene match. The CDR3 DNA follows: TGTGCCTGGAGTGTACAGGGGGCAGGGAACACTGAAGCTTTCTTT. It translates to CAWSVQGAGNTEAFF.

V is TRBV5-6 and J is TRBJ1-5; no reliable D call. Germline assignment: CDR1 SGHDT and CDR2 YYEEEE. The V and J ends lost 4 bases and 2 bases respectively, with 7 bases between them. CDR3 length: 13 residues. CDR3 nucleotides: TGTGCCAGCAGCCCCGGGGGCAATCAGCCCCAGCATTTT. It yields the protein CASSPGGNQPQHF.

This clone appeared once. The rearrangement joins TRBV28 to TRBJ2-7; D is tentatively TRBD1 or TRBD2 (6 bases each). Trimming took 2 bases from V and 5 from J, leaving 13 bases between them. This CDR3 spans 14 amino acids. CDR1 MDHEN and CDR2 SYDVKM come from the germline V gene. CDR3: CASSLPGAVHEQYF. The CDR3 DNA sequence: TGTGCCAGCAGTTTACCGGGGGCGGTCCACGAGCAGTACTTC.